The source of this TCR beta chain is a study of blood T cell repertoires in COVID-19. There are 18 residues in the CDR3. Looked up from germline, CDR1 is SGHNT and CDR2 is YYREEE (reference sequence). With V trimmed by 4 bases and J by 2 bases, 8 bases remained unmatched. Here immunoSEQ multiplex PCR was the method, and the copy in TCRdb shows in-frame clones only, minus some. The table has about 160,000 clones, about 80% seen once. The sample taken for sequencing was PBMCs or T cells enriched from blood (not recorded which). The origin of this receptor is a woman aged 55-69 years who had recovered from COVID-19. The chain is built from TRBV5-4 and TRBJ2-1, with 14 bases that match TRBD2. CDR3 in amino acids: CASSTGGLAGVTYNEQFF. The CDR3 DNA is TGTGCCAGCAGCACCGGGGGACTAGCGGGGGTCACCTACAATGAGCAGTTCTTC.